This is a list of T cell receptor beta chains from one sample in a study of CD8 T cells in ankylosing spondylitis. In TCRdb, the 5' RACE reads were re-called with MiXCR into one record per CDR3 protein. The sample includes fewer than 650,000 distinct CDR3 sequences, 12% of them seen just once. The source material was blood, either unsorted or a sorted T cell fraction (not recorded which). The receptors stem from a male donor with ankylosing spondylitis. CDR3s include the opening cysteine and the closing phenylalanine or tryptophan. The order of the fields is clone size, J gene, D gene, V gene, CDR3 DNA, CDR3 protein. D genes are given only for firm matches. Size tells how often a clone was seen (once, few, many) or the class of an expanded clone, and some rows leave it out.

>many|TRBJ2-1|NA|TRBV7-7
TGTGCCAGCAGCTTAGGTTCGCACTACAATGAGCAGTTCTTC
CASSLGSHYNEQFF
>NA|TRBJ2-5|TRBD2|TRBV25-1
TGTGCCAGCAGTGAAATAGCGGGAGTTCGAGAGACCCAGTACTTC
CASSEIAGVRETQYF
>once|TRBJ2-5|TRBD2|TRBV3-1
TGTGCCAGCAGCCAAAAGACTCTAGCGGGAGGACCCCCCCGACAAGAGACCCAGTACTTC
CASSQKTLAGGPPRQETQYF
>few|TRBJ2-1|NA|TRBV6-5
TGTGCCAGCAGTTACGGGAAATTGGGGGCTTTCTCCTACAATGAGCAGTTCTTC
CASSYGKLGAFSYNEQFF
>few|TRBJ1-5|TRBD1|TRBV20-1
TGCAGTGCTATCCGGGACAGGGGATCATGGGAGCCCCAGCATTTT
CSAIRDRGSWEPQHF
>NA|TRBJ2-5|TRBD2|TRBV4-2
TGTGCCAGCAGCCAAACGTACGGCGGGAGGGCCCACGGACCCGAGACCCAGTACTTC
CASSQTYGGRAHGPETQYF
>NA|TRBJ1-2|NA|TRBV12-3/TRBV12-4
TGTGCCAGCAGATTTACAGACTATGGCTACACCTTC
CASRFTDYGYTF
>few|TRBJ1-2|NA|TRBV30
TGTGCCTGGAGTGTATTCAGGACGGACAATGGCTACACCTTC
CAWSVFRTDNGYTF
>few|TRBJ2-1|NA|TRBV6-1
TGTGCCAGCAGTGAAGTGGTTGGGGGAGGTGAGCAGTTCTTC
CASSEVVGGGEQFF
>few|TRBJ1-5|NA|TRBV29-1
TGCAGCGTTGACGGGGGGGAAGGACAGCCCCAGCATTTT
CSVDGGEGQPQHF
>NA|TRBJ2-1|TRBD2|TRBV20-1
TGCAGTGCTACCGGACTAGCGGGAAGGGGGAATGAGCAGTTCTTC
CSATGLAGRGNEQFF
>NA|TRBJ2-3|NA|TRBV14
TGTGCCAGCAGCCCTCCCGAGGTAGCGGCCACGACAACAGATACGCAGTATTTT
CASSPPEVAATTTDTQYF
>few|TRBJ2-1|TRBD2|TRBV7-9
TGTGCCAGCAGCTTAGCTCGGGGGGGTGAGCAGTTCTTC
CASSLARGGEQFF
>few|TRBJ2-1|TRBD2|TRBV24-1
TGTGCCACCAGTGAGGGCGGGAGGGCGCCTGAGCAGTTCTTC
CATSEGGRAPEQFF
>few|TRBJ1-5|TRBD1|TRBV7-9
TGTGCCAGCAGCTTAGTTGGAGGAGGGGGCACTCAGCCCCAGCATTTT
CASSLVGGGGTQPQHF
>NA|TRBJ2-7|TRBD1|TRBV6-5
TGTGCCAGCAGTTACTCTCCCCGGGACAGCTCCTACGAGCAGTACTTC
CASSYSPRDSSYEQYF
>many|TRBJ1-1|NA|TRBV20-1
TGCAGTGCTAGCAAGATCCCCAACACTGAAGCTTTCTTT
CSASKIPNTEAFF
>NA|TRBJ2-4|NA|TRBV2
TGTGCCAGCAATACGCTCCCCCGCTCGAGGGCCAAAAACATTCAGTACTTC
CASNTLPRSRAKNIQYF
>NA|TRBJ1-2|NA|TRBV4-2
TGTGCCAGCAGCCAAGAAACGAATAGTCCGGGAAACCCTAACTATGGCTACACCTTC
CASSQETNSPGNPNYGYTF
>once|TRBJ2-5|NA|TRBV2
TGTGCCAGCAGTGAAAAGGGATGGCAAGAGACCCAGTACTTC
CASSEKGWQETQYF
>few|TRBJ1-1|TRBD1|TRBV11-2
TGTGCCAGCAGCCTACGACAGGGGAGAGCCACTGAAGCTTTCTTT
CASSLRQGRATEAFF
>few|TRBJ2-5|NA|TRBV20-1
TGCAGTGCCCGGAACAGAAGGGGCAGGGGTATGGAGACCCAGTACTTC
CSARNRRGRGMETQYF
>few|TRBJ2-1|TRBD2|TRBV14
TGTGCCAGCAGCCTCCGTGGGAGGGGATACAATGAGCAGTTCTTC
CASSLRGRGYNEQFF
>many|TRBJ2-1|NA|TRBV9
TGTGCCAGCAGCGTCGGGCTTCTTAAGAGCTCCTACAATGAGCAGTTCTTC
CASSVGLLKSSYNEQFF
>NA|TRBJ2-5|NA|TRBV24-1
TGTGCCACCAGTGATGCCCGTCAGGTCCCTCAGGAGACCCAGTACTTC
CATSDARQVPQETQYF
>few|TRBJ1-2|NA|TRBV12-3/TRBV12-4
TGTGCCAGCAGGCGAGGGGATCTCGTCACCTATGGCTACACCTTC
CASRRGDLVTYGYTF
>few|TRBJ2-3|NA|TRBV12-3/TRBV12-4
TGTGCCAGCCGGCAGCAAACAGATACGCAGTATTTT
CASRQQTDTQYF
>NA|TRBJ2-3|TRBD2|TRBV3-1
TGTGCCAGCAGAAAAGCGGGAGGAGGAATAGATACGCAGTATTTT
CASRKAGGGIDTQYF